This T cell receptor beta chain originates from a study of blood T cell repertoires in COVID-19. Study-level background: T cells, B-cell-depleted T cells, or PBMCs provided the cDNA or gDNA that served as material.

Sequencing was performed with immunoSEQ multiplex PCR; in TCRdb, only in-frame clones are kept and a portion is missing. The repertoire consists of hundreds of thousands of clones, with about 89% occurring once and the leading ten covering less than 9%. V trimming: 4 bases; J trimming: 8 bases; junction bases outside the gene matches: 14. CDR1 and CDR2 (germline): SGHNT, YYREEE (reference sequence). This CDR3 has 15 residues. This clone came up once. The specimen was peripheral blood. V gene TRBV5-4 combines with J gene TRBJ1-1; TRBD1 matches 7 bases. This clonotype was obtained from a woman aged 50 to 65 with COVID-19, enrolled during active disease. The CDR3 sequence is CASSPRQGNLGEAFF. DNA of the CDR3: TGTGCCAGCAGCCCGCGACAGGGTAACTTAGGGGAAGCTTTCTTT.